This T cell receptor (beta chain) comes out of a study of siplizumab effects on memory and regulatory T cells (dated by TCRdb to between 2018 and 2021). As for the study more broadly: The effect of the anti-CD2 antibody siplizumab on alloreactive T-cell subsets was examined in allogeneic mixed lymphocyte reactions constructed from human PBMCs.

As to this clone: The clone's antigen remains unknown. No base qualities exist here, and no much larger clone lies one base off it.

Unstimulated CD4+ memory cells were also sequenced in three donor pairs, together with CD4+ naive, CD8+ TEMRA, CD8+ naive and CD8+ effector memory subsets. Sorted unstimulated T cells and proliferating T cells recovered from mixed lymphocyte reactions were subjected to TCRbeta CDR3 sequencing. Fresh whole blood from approximately ten HLA-typed healthy donors was used to isolate PBMCs. Receptors were amplified or captured by the immunoSEQ multiplex PCR assay. Each sample had roughly 90,000 TCR templates assayed by the deep sequencing platform. Genomic DNA extracted from sorted T cells was used for TCRbeta CDR3 sequencing. In the original analysis: Clonal analysis of TCRbeta CDR3 data was done in the R programming language. Unstimulated samples were compared with post-reaction CFSE-low samples to define alloreactive CD4+ and CD8+ clones. Regulatory or non-regulatory origin of alloreactive CD4+ clones was assigned by matching sequences to the sorted unstimulated Treg and non-Treg repertoires. Held by TCRdb, this immuneACCESS table contains in-frame sequences only and omits some clones. Under half of the omission traces to an unresolved V gene where checked; the cause of the rest is unknown. V and J calls and clone size are as listed in that table; D and trimming were resolved from the DNA. This sample gives about 52,000 clones in total; about 97% of them show up just once. The ten largest clones capture around 0.6% of the sample.

V and J are trimmed by 2 bases and 7 bases, and the gene matches miss 3 bases of the junction. There are 14 amino acids in the CDR3, from cysteine to phenylalanine inclusive. The kept DNA is CDR3 alone, 42 bases in frame from the first base. Taken from the germline V gene, the CDR1 and CDR2 loops are SGHTA and FQGTGA. Results the study describes overall, beyond this receptor: Unstimulated naive T cells appeared to be more diverse than memory T cells, and naive cells seemed to make a substantial contribution to the alloresponse. In reactions with siplizumab, an average of approximately 69% of mappable alloreactive CD4+ clones were Treg-derived, compared with 25% to 30% in control reactions. Whether proliferating Tregs from siplizumab cultures actually had suppressive function was not functionally confirmed. Sequences below about 10^-5 frequency were poorly captured, so only a minor fraction of alloreactive clones could be mapped to unstimulated subsets. The cumulative frequency of alloreactive sequences that could be traced back to unstimulated CD4+ memory T cells was significantly reduced by siplizumab. For roughly 80-96% of proliferating CD4+ or CD8+ clones, no naive or memory phenotype could be assigned.

Sequencing was performed on naive CD4+ T cells sorted from blood. Sample cell subset or site, as interpreted from the label and publication: unstimulated naive T cells. This sequence originates from a human donor in good health. The rearrangement joined TRBV7-3 to TRBJ1-1, with TRBD1 matching 11 junction bases. At the DNA level, the sequence is TGTGCCAGCAGCTTAGACGGGACAGGGGGTGAAGCTTTCTTT. Translation gives CASSLDGTGGEAFF.